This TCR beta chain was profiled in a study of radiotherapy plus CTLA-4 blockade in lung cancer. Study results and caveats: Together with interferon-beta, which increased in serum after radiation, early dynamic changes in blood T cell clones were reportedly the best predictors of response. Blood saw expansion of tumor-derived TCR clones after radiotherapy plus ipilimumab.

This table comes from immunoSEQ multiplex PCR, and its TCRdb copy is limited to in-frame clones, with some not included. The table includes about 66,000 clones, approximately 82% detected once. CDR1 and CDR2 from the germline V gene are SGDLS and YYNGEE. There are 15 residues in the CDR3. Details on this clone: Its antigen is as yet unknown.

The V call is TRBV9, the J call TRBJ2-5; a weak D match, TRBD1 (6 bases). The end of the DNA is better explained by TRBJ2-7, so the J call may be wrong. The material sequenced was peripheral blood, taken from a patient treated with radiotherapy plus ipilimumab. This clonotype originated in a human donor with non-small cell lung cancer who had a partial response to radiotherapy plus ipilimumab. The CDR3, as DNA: TGTGCCAGCAGCGTAGGTCCAGGGGTTCGGAACGAGCAGTACTTC. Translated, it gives CASSVGPGVRNEQYF.